This T cell receptor beta chain was sequenced in a study of cytomegalovirus exposure and HLA in healthy donors. Germline V CDR1 and CDR2: SGHKS, YYEKEE (reference sequence). The CDR3 consists of 14 residues. V lost 5 bases to trimming and J lost 6 bases, with 18 bases between them. With 60 Vbeta and 13 Jbeta primers, the PCR was carried out. Profiled with immunoSEQ multiplex PCR; TCRdb holds only in-frame clones, not every one. The sample consists of around 130,000 clones, 70% to 85% of them appearing once. V gene TRBV5-5 combines with J gene TRBJ2-7; D is possibly TRBD1 (6 bases). This receptor was obtained from a woman aged 18-30 years in good health and CMV-seropositive. Sequencing was done on a sample of PBMCs. In nucleotides, the CDR3 is TGTGCCAGCAGGCTCACAGGGCTCATCCCCGAGCAGTACTTC. Translation: CASRLTGLIPEQYF.